This entry describes one TCR beta chain. Its antigen is still unknown. Base qualities were left out, and no much larger clone turns up one base away. The data were taken from a study of T cell changes during pregnancy in multiple sclerosis (dated 2019 in TCRdb). In the study overall: Changes in the T cell repertoire over the course of pregnancy were examined in this study in women with multiple sclerosis.

Library preparation was by the immunoSEQ multiplex PCR assay. What TCRdb holds here is the immuneACCESS table cut down to in-frame rearrangements. Part of the clones is not present; checked against another copy, under half of the missing clones reflect an unresolved V gene, and the others are unexplained. The sample table records around 33,000 clones; roughly 90% of these occur just once. The leading ten clones occupy 3.5% of the sample. In the germline V gene, CDR1 corresponds to SGHAT and CDR2 to FQNNGV. Trimming removed 3 bases from V and 3 bases from J, leaving 14 bases between the germline ends. From the cysteine up to the phenylalanine, the CDR3 has a length of 15 residues. Only the CDR3 DNA stays, 45 bases, in frame from base 1.

The starting material was CD8+ T cells from peripheral blood mononuclear cells, obtained in the third trimester of pregnancy. The clonotype was recovered from a female donor with multiple sclerosis, enrolled in a pregnancy study. The rearrangement combines TRBV11-2 with TRBJ2-5; TRBD2 is perhaps the D gene, given 5 matching bases. This receptor carries the CDR3 CASSFRGGNKETQYF. DNA sequence: TGTGCCAGCAGCTTCCGGGGTGGAAATAAAGAGACCCAGTACTTC. Full variable domain (CDR3 extended with the reference TRBV11-2 and TRBJ2-5 proteins): EAGVAQSPRYKIIEKRQSVAFWCNPISGHATLYWYQQILGQGPKLLIQFQNNGVVDDSQLPKDRFSAERLKGVDSTLKIQPAKLEDSAVYLCASSFRGGNKETQYFGPGTRLLVL.